Here is one T cell receptor beta chain with its context. This entry is derived from a study of control samples from healthy donors and cancer patients. Repertoires were generated with immunoSEQ multiplex PCR, while TCRdb's copy carries only in-frame clones and drops some. The table shows 150,000 to 180,000 clones, with 94% occurring only once. The V end lost 3 bases, the J end lost 10 bases, and 21 bases lay between the germline ends. Germline V gives CDR1 LNHDA, CDR2 SQIVND (reference sequence). The CDR3 spans 15 residues. This chain joins TRBV19 and TRBJ1-1; D unresolved. This receptor was obtained from a man in his forties or fifties in good health. Sequences were obtained from blood. This chain's CDR3 is CASSIRSQPELAAFF. The CDR3 coding sequence is TGTGCCAGTAGTATTCGAAGTCAGCCAGAACTGGCAGCTTTCTTT.